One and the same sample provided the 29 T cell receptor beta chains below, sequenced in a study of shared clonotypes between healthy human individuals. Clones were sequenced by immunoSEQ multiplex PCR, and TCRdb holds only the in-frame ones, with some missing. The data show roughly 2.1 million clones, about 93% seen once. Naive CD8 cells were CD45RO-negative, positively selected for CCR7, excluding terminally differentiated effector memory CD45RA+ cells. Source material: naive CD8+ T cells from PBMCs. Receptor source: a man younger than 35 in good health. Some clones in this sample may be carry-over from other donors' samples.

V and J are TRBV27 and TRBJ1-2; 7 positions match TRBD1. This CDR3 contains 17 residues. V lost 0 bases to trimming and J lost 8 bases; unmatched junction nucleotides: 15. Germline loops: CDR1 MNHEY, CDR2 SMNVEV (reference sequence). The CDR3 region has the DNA TGTGCCAGCAGTTTATCATGGGGACAGTCCTCGCTGGGGGGCTACACCTTC. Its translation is CASSLSWGQSSLGGYTF.

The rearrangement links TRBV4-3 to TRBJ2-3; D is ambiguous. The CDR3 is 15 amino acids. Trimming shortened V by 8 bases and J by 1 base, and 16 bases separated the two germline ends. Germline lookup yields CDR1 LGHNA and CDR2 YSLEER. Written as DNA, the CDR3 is TGCGCCAGCGGACGTTCGGCGATGGGCACAGATACGCAGTATTTT. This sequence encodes CASGRSAMGTDTQYF.

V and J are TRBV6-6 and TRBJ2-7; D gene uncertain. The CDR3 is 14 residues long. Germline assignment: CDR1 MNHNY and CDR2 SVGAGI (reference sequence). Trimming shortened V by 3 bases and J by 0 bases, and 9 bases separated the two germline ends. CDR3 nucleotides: TGTGCCAGCAGTTATTCGACGGACTCCTACGAGCAGTACTTC. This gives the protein CASSYSTDSYEQYF.

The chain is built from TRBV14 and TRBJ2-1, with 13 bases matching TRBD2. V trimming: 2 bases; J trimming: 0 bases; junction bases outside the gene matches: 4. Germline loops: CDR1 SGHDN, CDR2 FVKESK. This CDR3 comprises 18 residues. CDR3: CASSQRGLAGSSYNEQFF. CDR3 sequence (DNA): TGTGCCAGCAGCCAACGGGGACTAGCGGGAAGCTCCTACAATGAGCAGTTCTTC.

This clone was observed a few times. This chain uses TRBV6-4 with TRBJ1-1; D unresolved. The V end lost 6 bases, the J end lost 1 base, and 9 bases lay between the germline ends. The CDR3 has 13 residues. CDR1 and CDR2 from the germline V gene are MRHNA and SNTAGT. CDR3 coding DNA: TGTGCCAGCAGCTACGGACCGAACACTGAAGCTTTCTTT. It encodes CASSYGPNTEAFF.

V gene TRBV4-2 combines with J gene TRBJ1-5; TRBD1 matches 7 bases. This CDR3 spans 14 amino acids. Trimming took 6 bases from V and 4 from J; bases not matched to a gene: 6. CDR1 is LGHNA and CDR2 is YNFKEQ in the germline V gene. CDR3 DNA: TGTGCCAGCAGATTAACAGGGGTTAATCAGCCCCAGCATTTT. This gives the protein CASRLTGVNQPQHF.

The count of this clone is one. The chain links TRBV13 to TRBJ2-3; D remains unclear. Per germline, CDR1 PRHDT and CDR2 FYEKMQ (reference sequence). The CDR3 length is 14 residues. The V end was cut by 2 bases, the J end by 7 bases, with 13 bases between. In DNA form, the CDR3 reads TGTGCCAGCAGCTTACGCAACATCTTTCATACGCAGTATTTT. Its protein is CASSLRNIFHTQYF.

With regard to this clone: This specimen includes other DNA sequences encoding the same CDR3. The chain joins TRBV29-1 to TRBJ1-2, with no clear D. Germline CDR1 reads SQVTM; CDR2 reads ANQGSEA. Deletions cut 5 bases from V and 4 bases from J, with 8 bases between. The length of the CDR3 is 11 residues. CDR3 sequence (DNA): TGCAGCGTTTTAAACAGCTATGGCTACACCTTC. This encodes CSVLNSYGYTF.

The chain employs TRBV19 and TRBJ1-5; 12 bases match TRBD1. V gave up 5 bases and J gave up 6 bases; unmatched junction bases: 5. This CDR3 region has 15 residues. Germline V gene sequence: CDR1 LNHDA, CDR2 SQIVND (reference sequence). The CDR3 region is CASSAGQGAAQPQHF. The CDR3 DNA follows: TGTGCCAGTAGTGCGGGACAGGGGGCTGCTCAGCCCCAGCATTTT. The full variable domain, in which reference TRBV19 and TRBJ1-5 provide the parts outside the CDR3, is DGGITQSPKYLFRKEGQNVTLSCEQNLNHDAMYWYRQDPGQGLRLIYYSQIVNDFQKGDIAEGYSVSREKKESFPLTVTSAQKNPTAFYLCASSAGQGAAQPQHFGDGTRLSIL.

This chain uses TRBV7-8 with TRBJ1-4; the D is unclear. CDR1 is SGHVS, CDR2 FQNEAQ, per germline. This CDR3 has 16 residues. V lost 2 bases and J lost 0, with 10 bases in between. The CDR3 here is CASSLYLSPTNEKLFF. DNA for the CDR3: TGTGCCAGCAGCTTATATCTCTCGCCAACTAATGAAAAACTGTTTTTT.

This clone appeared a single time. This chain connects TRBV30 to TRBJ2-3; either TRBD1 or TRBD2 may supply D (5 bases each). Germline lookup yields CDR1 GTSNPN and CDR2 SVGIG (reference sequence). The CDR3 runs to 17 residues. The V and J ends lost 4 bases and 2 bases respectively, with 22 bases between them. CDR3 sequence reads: CAWNLLGATDFTDTQYF. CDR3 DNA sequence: TGTGCCTGGAACCTCCTCGGGGCTACGGACTTCACAGATACGCAGTATTTT.

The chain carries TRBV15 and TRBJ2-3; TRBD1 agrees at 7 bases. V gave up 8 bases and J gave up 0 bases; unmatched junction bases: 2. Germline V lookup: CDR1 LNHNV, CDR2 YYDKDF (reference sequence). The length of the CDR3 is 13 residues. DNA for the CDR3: TGTGCCACCGTGGGACAGAGCACAGATACGCAGTATTTT. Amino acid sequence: CATVGQSTDTQYF.

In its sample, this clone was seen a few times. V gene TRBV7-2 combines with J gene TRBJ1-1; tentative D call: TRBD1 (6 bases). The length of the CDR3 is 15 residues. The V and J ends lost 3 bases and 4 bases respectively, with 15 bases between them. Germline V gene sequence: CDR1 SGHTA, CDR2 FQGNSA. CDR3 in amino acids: CASSFYLGRGTEAFF. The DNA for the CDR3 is TGTGCCAGCAGCTTTTATCTCGGCAGGGGCACTGAAGCTTTCTTT.

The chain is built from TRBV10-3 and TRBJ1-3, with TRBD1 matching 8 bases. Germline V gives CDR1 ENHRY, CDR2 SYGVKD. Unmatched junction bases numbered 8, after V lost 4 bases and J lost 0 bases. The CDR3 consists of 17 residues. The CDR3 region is CAISVGGQGDSGNTIYF. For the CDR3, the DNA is TGTGCCATCAGTGTGGGAGGACAGGGCGACTCTGGAAACACCATATATTTT.

This CDR3 reads CASSEENTGELFF. The CDR3 nucleotides read TGTGCCAGCAGTGAAGAGAACACCGGGGAGCTGTTTTTT. This chain joins TRBV25-1 and TRBJ2-2; no clear D. The CDR3 is made up of 13 amino acids. Germline values: CDR1 MGHDK, CDR2 SYGVNS. V was clipped by 2 bases and J by 1 base, with 2 bases between them.

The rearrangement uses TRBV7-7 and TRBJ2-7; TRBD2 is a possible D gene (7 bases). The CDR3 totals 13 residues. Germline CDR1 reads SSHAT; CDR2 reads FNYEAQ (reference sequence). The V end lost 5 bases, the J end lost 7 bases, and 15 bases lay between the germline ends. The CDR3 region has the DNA TGTGCCAGCAGCCCAGGCAAGGGGGGGGAGCAGTACTTC. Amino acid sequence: CASSPGKGGEQYF. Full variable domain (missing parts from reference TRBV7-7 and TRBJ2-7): GAGVSQSPRYKVTKRGQDVTLRCDPISSHATLYWYQQALGQGPEFLTYFNYEAQPDKSGLPSDRFSAERPEGSISTLTIQRTEQRDSAMYRCASSPGKGGEQYFGPGTRLTVT.

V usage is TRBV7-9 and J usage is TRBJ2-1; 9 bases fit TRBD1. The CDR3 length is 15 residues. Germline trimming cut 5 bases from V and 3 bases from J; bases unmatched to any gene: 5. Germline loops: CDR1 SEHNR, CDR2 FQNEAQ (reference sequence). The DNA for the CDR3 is TGTGCCAGCAGCCCGGACAGGGGATTCTACAATGAGCAGTTCTTC. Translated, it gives CASSPDRGFYNEQFF.

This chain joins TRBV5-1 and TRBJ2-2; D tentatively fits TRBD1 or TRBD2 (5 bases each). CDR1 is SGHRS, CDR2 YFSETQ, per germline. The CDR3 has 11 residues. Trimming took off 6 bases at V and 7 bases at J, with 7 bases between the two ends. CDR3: CASIGGGELFF. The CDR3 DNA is TGCGCCAGCATTGGGGGCGGGGAGCTGTTTTTT.

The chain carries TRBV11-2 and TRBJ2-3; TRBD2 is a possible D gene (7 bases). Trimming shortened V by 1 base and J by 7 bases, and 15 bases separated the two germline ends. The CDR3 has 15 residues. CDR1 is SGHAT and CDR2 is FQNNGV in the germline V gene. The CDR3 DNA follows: TGTGCCAGCAGCTTAGCGTTCCGGGGGGCCTATACGCAGTATTTT. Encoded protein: CASSLAFRGAYTQYF.

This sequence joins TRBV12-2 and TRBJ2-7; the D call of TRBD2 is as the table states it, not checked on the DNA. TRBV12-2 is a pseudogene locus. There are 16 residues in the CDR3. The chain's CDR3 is CASRLRVGTHSYEQYF. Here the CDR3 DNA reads TGTGCAAGTCGCTTAAGGGTAGGGACTCACTCCTACGAGCAGTACTTC.

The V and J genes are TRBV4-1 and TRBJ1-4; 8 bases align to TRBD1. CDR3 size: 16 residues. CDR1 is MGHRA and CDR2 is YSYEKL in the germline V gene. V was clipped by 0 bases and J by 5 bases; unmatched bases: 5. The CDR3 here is CASSQEWTGLNEKLFF. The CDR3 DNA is TGCGCCAGCAGCCAAGAATGGACAGGGTTAAATGAAAAACTGTTTTTT.

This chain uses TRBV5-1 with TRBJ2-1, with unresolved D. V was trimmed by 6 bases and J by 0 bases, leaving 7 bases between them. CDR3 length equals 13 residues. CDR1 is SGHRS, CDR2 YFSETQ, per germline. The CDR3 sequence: CASTRASYNEQFF. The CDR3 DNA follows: TGCGCCAGCACTAGGGCCTCCTACAATGAGCAGTTCTTC.

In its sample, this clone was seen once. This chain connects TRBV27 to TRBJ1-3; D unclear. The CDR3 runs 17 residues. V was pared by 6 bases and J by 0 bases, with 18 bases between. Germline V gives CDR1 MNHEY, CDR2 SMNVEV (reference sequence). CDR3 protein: CASSPSVGDHSGNTIYF. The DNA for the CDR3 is TGTGCCAGCAGCCCAAGCGTGGGAGACCACTCTGGAAACACCATATATTTT.

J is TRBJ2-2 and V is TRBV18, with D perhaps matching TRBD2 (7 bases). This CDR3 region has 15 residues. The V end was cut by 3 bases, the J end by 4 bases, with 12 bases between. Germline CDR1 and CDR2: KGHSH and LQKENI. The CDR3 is CASSPSGGLTGELFF. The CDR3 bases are TGTGCCAGCTCACCCTCGGGGGGCCTCACCGGGGAGCTGTTTTTT.

The CDR3: CASSSRSPSTARGDGYTF. The CDR3 region has the DNA TGTGCCAGCAGCTCTCGCTCGCCGTCGACCGCCAGGGGGGACGGCTACACCTTC. This chain uses TRBV9 with TRBJ1-2; 7 bases match TRBD1. The CDR3 has 18 residues. Germline V gene sequence: CDR1 SGDLS, CDR2 YYNGEE. V shed 4 bases and J 8 bases; nucleotides not matched to a gene: 23.

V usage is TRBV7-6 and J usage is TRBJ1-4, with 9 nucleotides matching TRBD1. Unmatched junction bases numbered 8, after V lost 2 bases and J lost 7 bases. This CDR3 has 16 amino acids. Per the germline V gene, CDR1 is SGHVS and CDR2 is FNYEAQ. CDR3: CASSLWPTGGSEKLFF. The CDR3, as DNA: TGTGCCAGCAGCTTATGGCCGACAGGGGGATCTGAAAAACTGTTTTTT.

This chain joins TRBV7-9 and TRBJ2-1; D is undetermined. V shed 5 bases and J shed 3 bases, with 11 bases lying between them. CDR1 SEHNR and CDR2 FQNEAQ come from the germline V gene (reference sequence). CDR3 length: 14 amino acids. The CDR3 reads CASSADLGYNEQFF. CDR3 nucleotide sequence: TGTGCCAGCAGCGCCGACTTAGGCTACAATGAGCAGTTCTTC.

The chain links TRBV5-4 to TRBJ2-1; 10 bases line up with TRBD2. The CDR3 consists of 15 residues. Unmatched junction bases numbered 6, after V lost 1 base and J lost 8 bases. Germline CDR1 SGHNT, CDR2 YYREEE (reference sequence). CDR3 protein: CASSLRTSGIYEQFF. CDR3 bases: TGTGCCAGCAGCTTGAGGACTAGCGGTATCTATGAGCAGTTCTTC.

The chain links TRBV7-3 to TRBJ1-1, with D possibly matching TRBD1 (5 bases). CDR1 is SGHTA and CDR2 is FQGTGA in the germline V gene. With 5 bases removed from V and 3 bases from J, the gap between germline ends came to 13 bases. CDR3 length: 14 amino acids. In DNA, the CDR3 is TGTGCCAGCAGCCCCTCCGGGGCTGACACTGAAGCTTTCTTT. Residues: CASSPSGADTEAFF.